This T cell receptor (beta chain) appears in the sequencing data of a study of T cells in Graves' hyperthyroidism and ophthalmopathy. In making diagnoses, clinical symptoms, serum thyroxine and TRAb, thyroid ultrasound and orbital computed tomography were all used. The CDR3 is 14 amino acids. The ends were cut back, 6 bases at V and 0 bases at J, with 9 bases in the middle. Amplification yielded TCR beta CDR3 regions, with RNA transcripts as the source. TCR CDR3 underwent first-round RT-PCR with the HTBI primer set. TCRdb called the multiplex PCR reads again in MiXCR, with one record for every CDR3 protein. The sample includes around 340,000 distinct CDR3 sequences, approximately 15% of them seen just once. This clonotype appeared many times.

The source of this sequence is a woman in her thirties with Graves' hyperthyroidism. The genes are TRBV12-3 or TRBV12-4 and TRBJ2-4; D remains unclear. The specimen sequenced was blood. The CDR3 DNA reads as TGTGCCAGCAGCCTAGGGTTAGCCAAAAACATTCAGTACTTC. It translates to CASSLGLAKNIQYF.